The source of this T cell receptor beta chain is a study of blood T cell repertoires in COVID-19. The overall study: Acute-phase and convalescent COVID-19 samples originated in the United States, Italy and Spain. T cells, B-cell-depleted T cells, or PBMCs supplied cDNA or gDNA.

V was shortened by 0 bases and J by 5 bases, with 2 bases between the two germline ends. Germline CDR1 SGDLS, CDR2 YYNGEE. This CDR3 is 12 amino acids long. Per the authors' pipeline: Amplifying reference gene primers gave estimates of nucleated cell counts. Some clones are missing from TCRdb's copy, which holds only in-frame ones; the method was immunoSEQ multiplex PCR. That table gives V, J and clone size, and the DNA gave D and trimming. There are 250,000 to 350,000 clones in the sample; around 90% occur only once, and about 1.7% lies in the top ten. The material sequenced was PBMCs or T cells enriched from blood (not recorded which). The receptor was derived from a woman younger than 35 with acute COVID-19. This chain links TRBV9 with TRBJ2-2; D unclear. In DNA form, the CDR3 reads TGTGCCAGCAGCGTAGCGACCGGGGAGCTGTTTTTT. This translates into CASSVATGELFF. Filled out from reference TRBV9 and TRBJ2-2, the complete variable domain reads DSGVTQTPKHLITATGQRVTLRCSPRSGDLSVYWYQQSLDQGLQFLIQYYNGEERAKGNILERFSAQQFPDLHSELNLSSLELGDSALYFCASSVATGELFFGEGSRLTVL.